A single sample gave rise to the 19 T cell receptor beta chains below, sequenced in a study of blood T cells in healthy people across ages. Using a J-beta primer mix together with a sample-barcoded 5' primer, a second PCR was run for about 7 to 12 cycles. TCRdb independently ran MiXCR on the 5' RACE reads; one entry per CDR3 protein. The sample shows under 2 million distinct CDR3 sequences, roughly a third of them seen only once. Input material: blood. These receptors all come from a woman in her thirties in good health.

This clonotype was seen a handful of times. V is TRBV27 and J is TRBJ2-7; D is uncertain. Trimming removed 5 bases at V and 2 bases at J, with 10 bases between. This CDR3 has 13 amino acids. From germline, CDR1 is MNHEY and CDR2 SMNVEV (reference sequence). The CDR3, as DNA: TGTGCCAGCAGTAAGACTTTGACCTACGAGCAGTACTTC. It specifies CASSKTLTYEQYF.

The chain couples TRBV10-3 to TRBJ2-5, with TRBD2 matching 7 bases. Germline V gene data show CDR1 as ENHRY and CDR2 as SYGVKD. The CDR3 runs 17 residues. The J segment lost 5 bases and the V segment lost 6 bases, leaving 18 bases of the junction unmatched. Written as DNA, the CDR3 is TGTGCCATCAGGGGAGGGGTGCGCCAGGGTAGTATTGAGACCCAGTACTTC. This codes for CAIRGGVRQGSIETQYF.

The rearrangement joins TRBV3-1 to TRBJ2-1; the match to TRBD2 covers 11 bases. The ends lost 4 bases at V and 7 bases at J; junction bases unmatched: 6. This CDR3 spans 15 amino acids. CDR1 is LGHDT, CDR2 YNNKEL, per germline (reference sequence). CDR3 loop: CASSLAGGPKNEQFF. The CDR3 nucleotides are TGTGCCAGCAGCCTAGCGGGAGGGCCGAAGAATGAGCAGTTCTTC.

As concerns this clonotype: No conserved phenylalanine or tryptophan is present at the end of the CDR3, so a read error is the likely explanation. The chain employs TRBV12-3 or TRBV12-4 and TRBJ2-3, with 10 bases aligning to TRBD2. Trimming at V came to 6 bases and at J to 4 bases, leaving 7 bases not matched to a gene. CDR3 size: 15 residues. CDR3 nucleotide sequence: TGTGCCAGCAGCCCGGGGCTAGCGGGGGCAGATACGCAGTATTCT. It yields the protein CASSPGLAGADTQYS.

V and J are TRBV6-1 and TRBJ1-5; TRBD1 might be the D (5 bases). CDR3 length: 16 residues. Trimming stripped 0 bases from V and 2 bases from J, with 11 bases between. Germline values: CDR1 MNHNS, CDR2 SASEGT. The CDR3 sequence is CASSEAEGRGNQPQHF. As DNA, the CDR3 is TGTGCCAGCAGTGAAGCGGAGGGACGGGGCAATCAGCCCCAGCATTTT.

Many counts were recorded for this clonotype. This chain links TRBV10-3 with TRBJ1-1, with D possibly matching TRBD1 (5 bases). This CDR3 spans 13 amino acids. Germline CDR1 and CDR2: ENHRY and SYGVKD. Trimming pared 6 bases from V and 4 bases from J, leaving 12 bases between. This chain's CDR3 is CAIREGLGTEAFF. CDR3 DNA: TGTGCCATCAGGGAGGGGTTAGGCACTGAAGCTTTCTTT.

This clonotype showed up just once. The chain uses TRBV5-1 and TRBJ1-3; perhaps TRBD1 as D (5 bases). The germline V gene encodes CDR1 SGHRS and CDR2 YFSETQ. V lost 4 bases, J lost 2 bases, and 7 bases lay in between. The CDR3 consists of 13 residues. CDR3 DNA: TGCGCCAGCAGCGAAGGGGCTGGAAACACCATATATTTT. This codes for CASSEGAGNTIYF.

This chain connects TRBV5-1 to TRBJ2-3; perhaps TRBD2 as D (6 bases). Between the trimmed V and J ends, which lost 1 base and 6 bases, there was a span of 15 bases. Germline values: CDR1 SGHRS, CDR2 YFSETQ. The CDR3 runs to 15 residues. In nucleotides, the CDR3 is TGCGCCAGCAGCTTGTCTGGAGGGCAATCGGATACGCAGTATTTT. Its protein product is CASSLSGGQSDTQYF.

The CDR3 region has the DNA TGTGCCAGCAGCCAAGCCAGAGGACAGGGCGGTGAAAAACTGTTTTTT. Its translation is CASSQARGQGGEKLFF. The chain is built from TRBV3-1 and TRBJ1-4, with 8 positions matching TRBD1. V dropped 1 base and J dropped 7; count of bases not matched to a gene: 8. Germline values: CDR1 LGHDT, CDR2 YNNKEL (reference sequence). There are 16 residues in the CDR3.

In DNA form, the CDR3 reads TGCAGCGTCTCTCAGGACGCTGATCAGCCCCAGCATTTT. It codes for CSVSQDADQPQHF. This chain joins TRBV29-1 and TRBJ1-5; no clear D. Germline V gene lookup returns CDR1 SQVTM and CDR2 ANQGSEA. The CDR3 runs to 13 residues. The V end was cut by 6 bases, the J end by 5 bases, with 14 bases between.

V and J are TRBV12-5 and TRBJ2-1; 7 bases line up with TRBD1. Trimming cost V 6 bases and J 12 bases; bases outside gene matches: 2. The CDR3 covers 10 residues. Looked up from germline, CDR1 is LGHNT and CDR2 is FRNRAP. CDR3 in amino acids: CASGWDRQFF. CDR3 DNA: TGTGCTAGTGGGTGGGACAGGCAGTTCTTC.

Only a few counts were recorded for this clonotype. The chain joins TRBV6-2 or TRBV6-3 to TRBJ2-1; TRBD2 agrees at 12 bases. The V gene end was trimmed by 6 bases and the J gene end by 0 bases; junction bases not matched to a gene: 12. The CDR3 spans 19 residues. Germline V lookup: CDR1 MNHEY, CDR2 SVGEGT. In DNA, the CDR3 is TGTGCCAGCAGCTACGTCTTAGGGACTAGCGGGTTCTCCTACAATGAGCAGTTCTTC. This translates into CASSYVLGTSGFSYNEQFF.

The V and J genes are TRBV7-2 and TRBJ2-5, with D hard to call. The end of the DNA fits TRBJ2-7 better, so the J call may be wrong. CDR1 and CDR2 from the germline V gene are SGHTA and FQGNSA. This CDR3 region has 13 residues. The CDR3 bases are TGTGCCAGCAGCACCGCCTCCCATGGCGAGCAGTACTTC. Its translation: CASSTASHGEQYF.

The chain joins TRBV30 to TRBJ2-3; TRBD1 matches at 7 bases. This CDR3 has 17 residues. Trimming removed 0 bases from V and 2 bases from J; junction bases left unmatched: 11. Germline V gene data show CDR1 as GTSNPN and CDR2 as SVGIG (reference sequence). This chain's CDR3 is CAWSVQMTGTVTDTQYF. Written as DNA, the CDR3 is TGTGCCTGGAGTGTACAAATGACAGGGACGGTCACAGATACGCAGTATTTT.

As for this clonotype: The junction departs from germline at one end; a sequencing error may be responsible. V and J are TRBV4-1 and TRBJ2-7; D is possibly TRBD1 or TRBD2 (5 bases each). Per germline, CDR1 MGHRA and CDR2 YSYEKL. The CDR3 sequence is 15 residues long. CDR3 in amino acids: CANSQDGDLVYEQYF. The CDR3 coding sequence is TGCGCCAACAGCCAAGATGGGGACCTCGTCTACGAGCAGTACTTC.

This clonotype appeared a few times. The J gene is TRBJ2-1, the V gene TRBV4-1; 7 bases line up with TRBD2. V lost 3 bases and J lost 4; bases outside the gene matches: 12. The CDR3 totals 17 residues. Germline V gene data show CDR1 as MGHRA and CDR2 as YSYEKL. CDR3 DNA sequence: TGCGCCAGCAGCCACCCCGTAGGGCTAGCGGCTTACAATGAGCAGTTCTTC. Protein product: CASSHPVGLAAYNEQFF.

The J gene is TRBJ2-4, the V gene TRBV20-1; 8 nucleotides match TRBD1. The V gene's germline CDR1 is DFQATT and CDR2 SNEGSKA (reference sequence). J was trimmed by 0 bases and V by 5 bases; bases with no gene match: 12. The CDR3 contains 17 residues. The CDR3 region has the DNA TGCAGTGCTGGGTCCGGTGGGGACAGGCAAGCCAAAAACATTCAGTACTTC. Translation gives CSAGSGGDRQAKNIQYF.

This clonotype was counted between two and nine times. The chain carries TRBV10-2 and TRBJ2-7; D uncertain. V dropped 4 bases and J dropped 0 bases, with 10 bases sitting between them. Germline V lookup: CDR1 WSHSY, CDR2 SAAADI. CDR3 length: 14 amino acids. In nucleotides, the CDR3 is TGCGCCAGCAGTGGTCCCCTATCCTCCTACGAGCAGTACTTC. Amino acids: CASSGPLSSYEQYF.

Worth noting for this clonotype: One junction end disagrees with the germline gene, perhaps due to a read error. The chain carries TRBV24-1 and TRBJ2-5; D uncertain. Germline V gene sequence: CDR1 KGHDR, CDR2 SFDVKD. The CDR3 covers 12 residues. For the CDR3, the DNA is TGTGCCCCCAGTGATTACGGGGAGACCCAGTACTTC. Its protein is CAPSDYGETQYF.